Listed here are 25 T cell receptor beta chains from one sample, sequenced in a study of T cell responses to AZD1222 COVID-19 vaccine. Clones were sequenced by immunoSEQ multiplex PCR, and TCRdb holds only the in-frame ones, with some missing. This table has under 150,000 clones, approximately 86% appearing once. The material sequenced was peripheral blood, taken on day 0 of AZD1222 vaccination. All receptors come from an adult in good health.

The rearrangement uses TRBV6-2 or TRBV6-3 and TRBJ2-7; D remains ambiguous. The CDR3 loop spans 14 amino acids. CDR1 and CDR2 (germline): MNHEY, SVGEGT. V lost 5 bases and J 7 bases, leaving 18 bases between the germline ends. CDR3 nucleotides: TGTGCCAGCAGTATCCTATCCGGTGTAAGTGAGCAGTACTTC. It specifies CASSILSGVSEQYF.

The chain uses TRBV10-3 and TRBJ2-3, with 11 bases that match TRBD1. This CDR3 is 16 amino acids long. With V trimmed by 6 bases and J by 3 bases, 8 bases remained unmatched. CDR1 is ENHRY, CDR2 SYGVKD, per germline. CDR3 in DNA: TGTGCCATCAGCGGAGGACAGGGGGCGCAAACAGATACGCAGTATTTT. Translating it yields CAISGGQGAQTDTQYF.

This chain links TRBV23-1 with TRBJ1-5, with D tentatively TRBD1 (5 bases). TRBV23-1 counts as an open reading frame of uncertain function. The V end lost 0 bases, the J end lost 0 bases, and 18 bases lay between the germline ends. The CDR3 has 19 amino acids. CDR3 coding DNA: TGCGCCAGCAGTCAATCGAGGGGAGGGATAAGTCGTAGCAATCAGCCCCAGCATTTT. It encodes CASSQSRGGISRSNQPQHF.

The chain carries TRBV29-1 and TRBJ1-1; possibly TRBD1 for D (6 bases). Germline V gives CDR1 SQVTM, CDR2 ANQGSEA. The CDR3 is 13 residues long. The V end lost 8 bases, the J end lost 0 bases, and 13 bases lay between the germline ends. As DNA, the CDR3 is TGCAGCTCACAAGGACAGCTGAACACTGAAGCTTTCTTT. Translating it yields CSSQGQLNTEAFF.

The chain is built from TRBV5-1 and TRBJ2-5; D uncertain. V lost 4 bases and J 2 bases, leaving 12 bases between the germline ends. Germline-derived CDR1 and CDR2 are SGHRS and YFSETQ. This CDR3 comprises 14 residues. CDR3 protein: CASSVLGFQETQYF. The CDR3 nucleotides are TGCGCCAGCAGCGTATTGGGGTTTCAAGAGACCCAGTACTTC.

The chain uses TRBV7-2 and TRBJ2-6; D gene unclear. This CDR3 region has 15 residues. The V and J ends lost 4 bases and 0 bases respectively, with 7 bases between them. The germline CDR1 and CDR2 sequences are SGHTA and FQGNSA. CDR3 in amino acids: CASSWGSSGANVLTF. The DNA for the CDR3 is TGTGCCAGCAGCTGGGGATCCTCTGGGGCCAACGTCCTGACTTTC.

This chain links TRBV24-1 with TRBJ2-1; 11 positions match TRBD2. The trim removed 7 bases at V and 4 bases at J, leaving 14 bases unmatched. This CDR3 region has 18 residues. The germline V gene has CDR1 KGHDR and CDR2 SFDVKD. CDR3: CATSETGAGTSGYNEQFF. CDR3 DNA sequence: TGTGCCACCAGCGAGACAGGCGCCGGGACTAGCGGATACAATGAGCAGTTCTTC.

In DNA, the CDR3 is TGTGCCAGCAGCCGCTCCGAGACCCAGTACTTC. Its translation is CASSRSETQYF. V gene TRBV3-1 (or the pseudogene TRBV3-2) combines with J gene TRBJ2-5; D remains unclear. This CDR3 comprises 11 residues. Germline V gene sequence: CDR1 LGHDT, CDR2 YNNKEL (reference sequence). The V end was cut by 4 bases, the J end by 5 bases, with 5 bases between.

This chain uses TRBV7-2 with TRBJ1-2, with TRBD1 as a possible D gene (6 bases). Trimming removed 1 base at V and 3 bases at J, with 12 bases between. The CDR3 extends over 15 amino acids. Germline V gives CDR1 SGHTA, CDR2 FQGNSA. CDR3 region: CASSLDPAGDYGYTF. The CDR3, as DNA: TGTGCCAGCAGCTTAGATCCCGCAGGGGACTATGGCTACACCTTC.

The V and J genes are TRBV12-5 and TRBJ2-7; TRBD1 aligns across 7 bases. Losses at the gene ends were 2 bases for V and 2 bases for J; bases not matched to a gene: 6. CDR1 and CDR2 (germline): LGHNT, FRNRAP. The CDR3 runs to 15 residues. CDR3 sequence reads: CASGLYSGTAYEQYF. Written as DNA, the CDR3 is TGTGCTAGTGGTTTGTACTCCGGGACAGCCTACGAGCAGTACTTC.

The chain links TRBV28 to TRBJ1-5; perhaps TRBD1 as D (6 bases). The CDR3 consists of 16 residues. Germline V CDR1 and CDR2: MDHEN, SYDVKM. The V end lost 2 bases, the J end lost 1 base, and 12 bases lay between the germline ends. The CDR3 DNA sequence: TGTGCCAGCAGTTTAGGGGGGCTTTTAAGCAATCAGCCCCAGCATTTT. Its translation is CASSLGGLLSNQPQHF.

The chain joins TRBV24-1 to TRBJ2-7; D gene unclear. The CDR3 is made up of 13 amino acids. Trimming left V 5 bases short and J 3 bases short, with 10 bases between. Germline CDR1 KGHDR, CDR2 SFDVKD. As DNA, the CDR3 is TGTGCCACCAGTGGGGGAAAGAGCTACGAGCAGTACTTC. Translating it yields CATSGGKSYEQYF.

The V gene is TRBV7-9, the J gene TRBJ2-1, with D tentatively TRBD1 (5 bases). Germline CDR1 reads SEHNR; CDR2 reads FQNEAQ (reference sequence). The V gene lost 7 bases and the J gene lost 4 bases, with 17 bases spanning the gap. This CDR3 contains 15 residues. CDR3 bases: TGTGCCAGCATTCCAAGCAGGGTTTCGTACAATGAGCAGTTCTTC. Translation: CASIPSRVSYNEQFF.

The rearrangement uses TRBV5-6 and TRBJ2-1; a weak D match, TRBD2 (6 bases). The germline gives CDR1 SGHDT, CDR2 YYEEEE. Trimming left V 4 bases short and J 7 bases short, with 15 bases between. The CDR3 covers 14 residues. As DNA, the CDR3 is TGTGCCAGCAGCATACTAGCTTCTTCGAATGAGCAGTTCTTC. It codes for CASSILASSNEQFF.

The V gene is TRBV11-2, the J gene TRBJ1-3; no reliable D call. Germline CDR1 is SGHAT and CDR2 is FQNNGV. The CDR3 spans 14 residues. V was cut by 1 base and J by 0 bases, with 4 bases left in between. CDR3 coding DNA: TGTGCCAGCAGCTTAGGGAGCTCTGGAAACACCATATATTTT. This gives the protein CASSLGSSGNTIYF.

The CDR3 nucleotides read TGTGCCAGCTCACCGGGACTGGAGGAAGGCTACACCTTC. It codes for CASSPGLEEGYTF. This chain joins TRBV18 and TRBJ1-2; tentative D call: TRBD1 (5 bases). CDR1 KGHSH and CDR2 LQKENI come from the germline V gene. This CDR3 contains 13 residues. With 3 bases removed from V and 8 bases from J, the gap between germline ends came to 13 bases.

This clone was found a few times. The CDR3 here is CASSEVRGGELFF. CDR3 nucleotides: TGTGCCAGCAGTGAAGTTCGGGGTGGGGAGCTGTTTTTT. The chain recombines TRBV6-1 with TRBJ2-2, with a weak D call TRBD2 (5 bases). Deletions cut 1 base from V and 8 bases from J, with 8 bases between. The CDR3 is 13 residues long. The germline CDR1 and CDR2 sequences are MNHNS and SASEGT.

In this sample, this clone turned up once. The gene calls are TRBV7-2 and TRBJ2-1, with 7 bases fitting TRBD2. This CDR3 spans 15 amino acids. Germline assignment: CDR1 SGHTA and CDR2 FQGNSA. With 5 bases clipped from V and 4 bases from J, the junction kept 8 bases outside the gene matches. The chain's CDR3 is CASSLHSGGYNEQFF. Written as DNA, the CDR3 is TGTGCCAGCAGCCTCCACTCGGGGGGATACAATGAGCAGTTCTTC.

This CDR3 is CASSQVGSENGEQYF. The CDR3 coding sequence is TGTGCCAGCAGCCAAGTTGGTAGCGAGAACGGGGAGCAGTACTTC. This rearrangement joins TRBV4-2 to TRBJ2-7, with D possibly matching TRBD2 (5 bases). There are 15 residues in the CDR3. The germline V gene has CDR1 LGHNA and CDR2 YNFKEQ. V dropped 1 base and J dropped 7 bases, with 17 bases sitting between them.

The chain carries TRBV7-9 and TRBJ1-4; possibly TRBD1 for D (6 bases). Germline V gene lookup returns CDR1 SEHNR and CDR2 FQNEAQ (reference sequence). The CDR3 covers 15 residues. The V gene lost 5 bases and the J gene lost 8 bases, with 18 bases spanning the gap. This CDR3 is CASSRMGAGEEKLFF. CDR3 sequence (DNA): TGTGCCAGCAGCCGAATGGGGGCAGGGGAAGAAAAACTGTTTTTT.

The J gene is TRBJ1-4, the V gene TRBV7-9; TRBD1 agrees at 10 bases. After removal of 2 bases from V and 8 bases from J, the junction contained 11 bases not matched to a gene. The length of the CDR3 is 17 residues. Germline V lookup: CDR1 SEHNR, CDR2 FQNEAQ (reference sequence). Here the CDR3 reads CASSLYGTGAYREKLFF. Here the CDR3 DNA reads TGTGCCAGCAGCTTATACGGGACAGGGGCTTATAGGGAAAAACTGTTTTTT.

The chain carries TRBV7-3 and TRBJ2-5, with D perhaps TRBD2 (5 bases). Trimming left V 5 bases short and J 2 bases short, with 12 bases between. This CDR3 has 14 amino acids. Germline V gene data show CDR1 as SGHTA and CDR2 as FQGTGA. DNA for the CDR3: TGTGCCAGCAGCGCTTCCGGGATTCAAGAGACCCAGTACTTC. Translating it yields CASSASGIQETQYF.

This clone was detected a few times. This rearrangement joins TRBV10-1 to TRBJ1-6; unclear D gene. This CDR3 is built from 13 residues. Germline V CDR1 and CDR2: WNHNN, SYGVQD (reference sequence). The V and J ends lost 11 bases and 7 bases respectively, with 15 bases between them. The CDR3 spells CARHGVGNSPLHF. CDR3 DNA sequence: TGCGCCCGTCATGGGGTAGGCAATTCACCCCTCCACTTT.

The chain is built from TRBV11-2 and TRBJ2-7; possible D gene TRBD2, 7 bases. This CDR3 spans 15 amino acids. From germline, CDR1 is SGHAT and CDR2 FQNNGV. Trimming stripped 5 bases from V and 4 bases from J, with 18 bases between. CDR3 sequence (DNA): TGTGCCAGCAGCAAAAACGGGGGGCCCGGTTACGAGCAGTACTTC. Translating gives CASSKNGGPGYEQYF.

This clone was counted between two and nine times. This chain uses TRBV4-1 with TRBJ2-1, with D hard to call. The CDR3 totals 15 residues. Trimming removed 5 bases at V and 0 bases at J, with 11 bases between. Germline loops: CDR1 MGHRA, CDR2 YSYEKL. The CDR3 loop reads CASSSRQDSYNEQFF. Here the CDR3 DNA reads TGCGCCAGCAGCTCCAGACAAGACTCCTACAATGAGCAGTTCTTC.